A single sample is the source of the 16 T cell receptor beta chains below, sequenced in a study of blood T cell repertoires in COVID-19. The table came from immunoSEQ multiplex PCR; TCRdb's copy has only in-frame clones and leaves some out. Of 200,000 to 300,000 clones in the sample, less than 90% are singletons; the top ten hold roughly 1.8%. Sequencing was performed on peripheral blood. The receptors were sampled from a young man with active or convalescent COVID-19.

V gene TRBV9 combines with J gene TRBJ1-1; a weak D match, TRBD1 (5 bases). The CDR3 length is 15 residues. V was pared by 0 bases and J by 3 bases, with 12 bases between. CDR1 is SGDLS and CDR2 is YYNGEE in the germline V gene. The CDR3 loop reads CASSVGTLSDTEAFF. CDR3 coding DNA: TGTGCCAGCAGCGTAGGGACACTATCGGACACTGAAGCTTTCTTT.

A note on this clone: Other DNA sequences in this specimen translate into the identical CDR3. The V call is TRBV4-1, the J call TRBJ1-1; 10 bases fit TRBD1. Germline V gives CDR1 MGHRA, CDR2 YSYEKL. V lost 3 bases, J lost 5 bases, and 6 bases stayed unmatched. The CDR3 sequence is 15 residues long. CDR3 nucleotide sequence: TGCGCCAGCAGCCATCGGACAGGGGGTTATACTGAAGCTTTCTTT. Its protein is CASSHRTGGYTEAFF.

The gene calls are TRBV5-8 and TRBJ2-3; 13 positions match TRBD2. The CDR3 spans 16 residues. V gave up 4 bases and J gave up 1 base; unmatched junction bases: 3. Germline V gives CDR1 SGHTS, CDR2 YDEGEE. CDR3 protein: CASSLGLAGGTDTQYF. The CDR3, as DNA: TGTGCCAGCAGCCTCGGACTAGCGGGGGGCACAGATACGCAGTATTTT.

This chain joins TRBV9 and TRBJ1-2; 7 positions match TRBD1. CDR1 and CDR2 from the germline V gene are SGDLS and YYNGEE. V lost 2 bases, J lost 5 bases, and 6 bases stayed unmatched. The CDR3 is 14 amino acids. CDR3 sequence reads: CASSVQGGSYGYTF. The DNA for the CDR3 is TGTGCCAGCAGCGTCCAAGGGGGCTCTTATGGCTACACCTTC.

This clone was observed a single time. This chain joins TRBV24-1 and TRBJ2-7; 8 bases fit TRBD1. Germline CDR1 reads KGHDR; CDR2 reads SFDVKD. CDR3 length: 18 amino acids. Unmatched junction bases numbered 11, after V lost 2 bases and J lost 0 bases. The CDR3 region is CATSDSRKGQGASYEQYF. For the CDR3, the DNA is TGTGCCACCAGTGATTCAAGAAAAGGACAGGGAGCCTCCTACGAGCAGTACTTC.

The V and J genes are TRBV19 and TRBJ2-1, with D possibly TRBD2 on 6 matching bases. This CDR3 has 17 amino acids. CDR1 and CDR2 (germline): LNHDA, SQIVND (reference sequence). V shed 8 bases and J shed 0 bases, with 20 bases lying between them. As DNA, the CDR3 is TGTGCCAGTGGAGGGTTGTCTCGCCTCGTCTCCTACAATGAGCAGTTCTTC. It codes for CASGGLSRLVSYNEQFF.

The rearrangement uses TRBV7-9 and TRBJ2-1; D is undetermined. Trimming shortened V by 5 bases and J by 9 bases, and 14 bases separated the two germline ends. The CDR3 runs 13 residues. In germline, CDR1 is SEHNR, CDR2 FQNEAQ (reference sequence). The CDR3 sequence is CASSIGATLEQFF. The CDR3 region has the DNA TGTGCCAGCAGCATCGGAGCGACGCTTGAGCAGTTCTTC.

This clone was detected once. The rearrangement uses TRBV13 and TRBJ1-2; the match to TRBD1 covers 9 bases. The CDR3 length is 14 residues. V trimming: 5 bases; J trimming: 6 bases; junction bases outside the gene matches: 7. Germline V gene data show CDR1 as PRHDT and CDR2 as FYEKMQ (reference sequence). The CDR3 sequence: CASSGGTGPNGYTF. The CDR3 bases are TGTGCCAGCAGCGGGGGGACAGGGCCTAATGGCTACACCTTC.

The CDR3 nucleotides are TGTGCCAGCAGGGGGGACAGGGGGCTGGGCACTGAAGCTTTCTTT. Amino acid sequence: CASRGDRGLGTEAFF. The chain has TRBV7-9 and TRBJ1-1, with 12 bases lining up with TRBD1. The V and J ends lost 6 bases and 4 bases, in that order; junction bases with no gene match: 6. The CDR3 runs to 15 residues. From germline, CDR1 is SEHNR and CDR2 FQNEAQ (reference sequence).

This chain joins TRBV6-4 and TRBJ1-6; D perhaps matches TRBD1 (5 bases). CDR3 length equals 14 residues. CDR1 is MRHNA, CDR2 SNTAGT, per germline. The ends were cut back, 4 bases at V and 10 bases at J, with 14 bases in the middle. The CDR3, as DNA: TGTGCCAGCAGTGTAGAAGGGGTCGGGTCACCCCTCCACTTT. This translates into CASSVEGVGSPLHF.

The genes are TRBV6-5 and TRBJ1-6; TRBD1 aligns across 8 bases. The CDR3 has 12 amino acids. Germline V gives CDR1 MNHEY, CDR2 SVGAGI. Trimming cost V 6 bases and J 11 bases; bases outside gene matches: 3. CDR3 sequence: CASRDRVTPLHF. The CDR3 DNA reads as TGTGCCAGCAGGGACAGGGTGACACCCCTCCACTTT.

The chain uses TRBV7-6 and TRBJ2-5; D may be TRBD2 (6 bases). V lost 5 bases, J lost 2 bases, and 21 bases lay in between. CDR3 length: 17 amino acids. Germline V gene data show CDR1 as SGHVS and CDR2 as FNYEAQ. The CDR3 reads CASSPPPVEGWQETQYF. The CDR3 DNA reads TGTGCCAGCAGCCCCCCCCCGGTGGAGGGGTGGCAAGAGACCCAGTACTTC. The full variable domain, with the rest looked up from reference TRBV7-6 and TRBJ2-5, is GAGVSQSPRYKVTKRGQDVALRCDPISGHVSLYWYRQALGQGPEFLTYFNYEAQQDKSGLPNDRFSAERPEGSISTLTIQRTEQRDSAMYRCASSPPPVEGWQETQYFGPGTRLLVL.

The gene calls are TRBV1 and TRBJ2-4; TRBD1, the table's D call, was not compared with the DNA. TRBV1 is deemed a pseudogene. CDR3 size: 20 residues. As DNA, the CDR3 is TGCACCAGCAGCAAGAGCCGGGACAAGTTAACCTTACTAGCCAAAAACATTCAGTACTTC. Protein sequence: CTSSKSRDKLTLLAKNIQYF.

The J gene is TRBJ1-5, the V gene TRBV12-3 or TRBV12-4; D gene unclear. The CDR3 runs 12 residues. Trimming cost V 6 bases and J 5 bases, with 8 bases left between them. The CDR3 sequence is CASSLGYQPQHF. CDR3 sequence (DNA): TGTGCCAGCAGCCTCGGTTATCAGCCCCAGCATTTT.

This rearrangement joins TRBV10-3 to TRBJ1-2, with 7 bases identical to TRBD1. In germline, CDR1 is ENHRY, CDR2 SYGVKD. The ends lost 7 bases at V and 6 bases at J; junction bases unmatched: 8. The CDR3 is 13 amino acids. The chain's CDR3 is CAITQDREDGYTF. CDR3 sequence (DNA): TGTGCCATCACCCAAGACAGGGAAGATGGCTACACCTTC.

The CDR3 DNA reads as TGTGCCAGCAGCCAAGATTCGCTAGCGGGCACAGATACGCAGTATTTT. This encodes CASSQDSLAGTDTQYF. The V call is TRBV3-1 (or the pseudogene TRBV3-2), the J call TRBJ2-3; TRBD2 agrees at 7 bases. The J segment lost 1 base and the V segment lost 0 bases, leaving 4 bases of the junction unmatched. CDR1 LGHDT and CDR2 YNNKEL come from the germline V gene (reference sequence). CDR3 size: 16 residues.